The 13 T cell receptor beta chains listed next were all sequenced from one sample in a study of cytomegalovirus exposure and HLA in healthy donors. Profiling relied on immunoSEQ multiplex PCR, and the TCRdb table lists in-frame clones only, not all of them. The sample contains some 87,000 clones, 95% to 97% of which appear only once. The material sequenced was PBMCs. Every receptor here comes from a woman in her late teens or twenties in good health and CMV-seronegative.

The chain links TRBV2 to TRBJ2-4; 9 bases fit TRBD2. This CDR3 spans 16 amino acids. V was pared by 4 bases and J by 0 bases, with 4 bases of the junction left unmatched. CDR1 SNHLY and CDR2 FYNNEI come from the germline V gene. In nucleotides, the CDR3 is TGTGCCAGCAGTGTTCGGCGGGGGGGAGCCAAAAACATTCAGTACTTC. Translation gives CASSVRRGGAKNIQYF.

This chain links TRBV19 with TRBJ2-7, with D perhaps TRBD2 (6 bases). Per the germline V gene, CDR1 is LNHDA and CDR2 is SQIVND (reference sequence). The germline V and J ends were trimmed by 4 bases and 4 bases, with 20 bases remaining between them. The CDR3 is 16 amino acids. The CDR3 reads CASSRFSGGDVYEQYF. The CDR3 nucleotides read TGTGCCAGTAGTAGGTTTAGCGGAGGGGACGTATACGAGCAGTACTTC.

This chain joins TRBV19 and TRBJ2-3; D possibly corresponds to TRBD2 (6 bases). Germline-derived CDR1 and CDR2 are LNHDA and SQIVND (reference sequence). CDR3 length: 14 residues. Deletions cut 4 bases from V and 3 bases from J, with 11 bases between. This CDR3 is CASSTRLGTDTQYF. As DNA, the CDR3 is TGTGCCAGTAGTACGCGACTAGGGACAGATACGCAGTATTTT. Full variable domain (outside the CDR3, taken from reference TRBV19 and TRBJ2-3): DGGITQSPKYLFRKEGQNVTLSCEQNLNHDAMYWYRQDPGQGLRLIYYSQIVNDFQKGDIAEGYSVSREKKESFPLTVTSAQKNPTAFYLCASSTRLGTDTQYFGPGTRLTVL.

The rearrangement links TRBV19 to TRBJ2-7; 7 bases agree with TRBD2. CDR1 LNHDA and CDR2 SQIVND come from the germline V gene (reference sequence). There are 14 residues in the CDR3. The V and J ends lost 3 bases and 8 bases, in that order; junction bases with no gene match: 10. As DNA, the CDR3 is TGTGCCAGTAGTATGTGGCTAGCGGACTCCCAGCAGTACTTC. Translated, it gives CASSMWLADSQQYF.

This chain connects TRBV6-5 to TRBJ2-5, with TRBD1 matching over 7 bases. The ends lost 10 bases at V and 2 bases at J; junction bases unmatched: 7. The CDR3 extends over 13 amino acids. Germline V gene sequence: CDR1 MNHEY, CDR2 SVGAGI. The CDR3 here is CATVPTGQETQYF. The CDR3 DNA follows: TGTGCCACCGTTCCGACAGGGCAAGAGACCCAGTACTTC.

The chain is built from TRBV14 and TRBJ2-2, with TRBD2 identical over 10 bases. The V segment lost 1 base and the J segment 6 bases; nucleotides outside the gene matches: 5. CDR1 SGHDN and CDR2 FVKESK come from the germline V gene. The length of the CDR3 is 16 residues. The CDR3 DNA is TGTGCCAGCAGCCAAGCCCTAGCGGGAGTAGCCGGGGAGCTGTTTTTT. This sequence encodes CASSQALAGVAGELFF.

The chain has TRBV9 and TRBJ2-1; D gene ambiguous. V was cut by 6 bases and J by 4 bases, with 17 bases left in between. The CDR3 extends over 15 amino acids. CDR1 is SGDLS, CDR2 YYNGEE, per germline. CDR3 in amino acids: CASTEDSANYNEQFF. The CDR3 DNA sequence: TGTGCCAGCACTGAAGACTCCGCGAATTACAATGAGCAGTTCTTC. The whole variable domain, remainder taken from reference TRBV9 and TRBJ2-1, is DSGVTQTPKHLITATGQRVTLRCSPRSGDLSVYWYQQSLDQGLQFLIQYYNGEERAKGNILERFSAQQFPDLHSELNLSSLELGDSALYFCASTEDSANYNEQFFGPGTRLTVL.

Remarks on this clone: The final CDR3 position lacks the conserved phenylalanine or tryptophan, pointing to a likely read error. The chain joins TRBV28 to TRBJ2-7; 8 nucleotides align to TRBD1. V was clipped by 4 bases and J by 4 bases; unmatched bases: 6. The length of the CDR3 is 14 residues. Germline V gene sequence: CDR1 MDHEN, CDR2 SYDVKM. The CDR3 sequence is CASSYPQGAYEQYS. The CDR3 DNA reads TGTGCCAGCAGTTATCCTCAGGGGGCTTACGAGCAGTACTCC.

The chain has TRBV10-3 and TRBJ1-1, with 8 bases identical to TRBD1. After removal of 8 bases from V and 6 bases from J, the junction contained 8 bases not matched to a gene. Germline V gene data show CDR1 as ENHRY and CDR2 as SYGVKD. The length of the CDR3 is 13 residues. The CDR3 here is CAILQGAQAEAFF. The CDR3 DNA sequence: TGTGCCATCCTCCAGGGGGCGCAGGCTGAAGCTTTCTTT.

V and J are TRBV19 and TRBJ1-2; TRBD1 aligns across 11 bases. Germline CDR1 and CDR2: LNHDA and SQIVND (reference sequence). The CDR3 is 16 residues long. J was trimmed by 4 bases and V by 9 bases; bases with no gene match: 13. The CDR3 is CARVGQGARSLYGYTF. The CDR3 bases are TGTGCCAGAGTAGGACAGGGGGCGCGGAGCCTCTATGGCTACACCTTC.

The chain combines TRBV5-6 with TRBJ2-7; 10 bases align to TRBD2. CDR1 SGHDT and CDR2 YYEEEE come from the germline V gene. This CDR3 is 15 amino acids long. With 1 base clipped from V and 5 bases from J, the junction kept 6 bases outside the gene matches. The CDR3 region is CASSLINLAGDEQYF. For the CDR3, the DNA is TGTGCCAGCAGCTTGATAAATCTAGCGGGAGACGAGCAGTACTTC.

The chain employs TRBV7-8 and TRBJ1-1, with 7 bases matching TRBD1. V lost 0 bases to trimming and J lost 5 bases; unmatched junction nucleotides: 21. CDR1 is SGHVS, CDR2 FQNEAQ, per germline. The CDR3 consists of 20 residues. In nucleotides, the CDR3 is TGTGCCAGCAGCTTAGCGCTTCTCTCGCAAGGGGGCAGGTTGGAGACTGAAGCTTTCTTT. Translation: CASSLALLSQGGRLETEAFF.

The CDR3 nucleotides read TGTGCCAGCAGCCAAGATCGGGTAATGGCATTGAATGGCTACACCTTC. Protein: CASSQDRVMALNGYTF. The gene calls are TRBV14 and TRBJ1-2; D gene unclear. CDR1 SGHDN and CDR2 FVKESK come from the germline V gene. V was pared by 0 bases and J by 6 bases, with 17 bases between. The CDR3 runs 16 residues.